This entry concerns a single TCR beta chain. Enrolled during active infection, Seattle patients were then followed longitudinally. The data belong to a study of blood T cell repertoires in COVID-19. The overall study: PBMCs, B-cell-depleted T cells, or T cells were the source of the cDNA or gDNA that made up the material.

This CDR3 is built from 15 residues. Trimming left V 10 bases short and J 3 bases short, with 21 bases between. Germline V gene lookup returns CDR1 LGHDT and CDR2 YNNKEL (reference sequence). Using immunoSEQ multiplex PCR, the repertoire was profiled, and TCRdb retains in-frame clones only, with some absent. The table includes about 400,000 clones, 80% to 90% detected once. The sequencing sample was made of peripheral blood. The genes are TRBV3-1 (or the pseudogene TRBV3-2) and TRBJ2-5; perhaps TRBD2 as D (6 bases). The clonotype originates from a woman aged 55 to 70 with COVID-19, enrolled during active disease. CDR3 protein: CATHAGSPLKETQYF. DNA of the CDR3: TGTGCCACCCACGCGGGGAGCCCTCTTAAAGAGACCCAGTACTTC.